Here is one T cell receptor beta chain with its context. Its target antigen remains unknown. No base-level quality is on record; no much larger clone is a single base apart. TCRbeta CDR3 regions were amplified from genomic DNA using the immunoSEQ Assay, a bias-controlled multiplex PCR. From the authors' description of their analysis: Nucleated cell counts per sample were estimated from amplification of reference gene primers within the assay. Sequence reads were collapsed and filtered to measure the absolute abundance of every unique TCRbeta CDR3 rearrangement. Productive Simpson clonality was computed per sample as the square root of Simpson's diversity index over productive rearrangements. TCRdb carries this immuneACCESS record with in-frame sequences only. Its versions omit some clonotypes, under half of them owing to an unresolved V gene in the studies checked, with the rest unexplained. For V, J and clone size, that table is used; D and trimming come from the DNA. In all, the sample holds fewer than 250,000 clones, and 92% of those were seen once. The ten largest clones add up to 0.75% to 1% of the sample.

At one collaborating source in Seattle, patients were enrolled during active infection and were followed longitudinally through the course of disease. Each collaborating institution followed its own protocols to collect whole blood in K2EDTA tubes. For TCRbeta analysis, collaborators shipped samples in one of three forms: frozen whole blood, isolated PBMCs, or DNA extracted from either of those sample types. From a lookup of the germline V gene, CDR1 and CDR2 are KGHSH and LQKENI. For this chain, trimming is 3 bases at the V end and 1 base at the J end, and the number of junction bases without a gene match is 2. From its cysteine to its phenylalanine, the CDR3 spans 16 amino acids. Only the CDR3 part of the read is kept: 48 bases, read in frame from the first base. This sample stems from a study of blood T cell repertoires in COVID-19 (dated by TCRdb to 2020 to 2022). Looking at the study overall: The collaborator samples originated in the United States, Italy and Spain and spanned the acute and convalescent phases of COVID-19. The prospective study material was composed of cDNA or gDNA derived from T cells, B-cell-depleted T cells, or PBMCs. Subjects who had been exposed to COVID-19, were actively infected with it, or had recovered from it provided the deeply sampled blood TCRbeta repertoires that made up the dataset. The repertoires were made available in a free public database intended to serve as a resource for research on the immune response to SARS-CoV-2. Samples were obtained from the ongoing ImmuneRACE study (first 160 participants) and from about 1,300 subjects provided by 6 global collaborators. Nearly every sample came with metadata listing a de-identified subject ID, COVID-19 status, age in years and sex. Where available, HLA class I and class II types were taken from metadata supplied by the sample provider and were not determined by assay-based typing.

Study-wide conclusions, independent of this receptor: The amount of clinical and demographic metadata varied by source and participant and was provided uncurated.

The specimen was peripheral blood. The chain employs TRBV18 and TRBJ2-1, and 11 junction bases match TRBD2. This receptor was identified in a man aged 55 to 69 with COVID-19, enrolled during active disease. The CDR3 region has the sequence CASSPLAGGSYNEQFF. The DNA sequence is as follows: TGTGCCAGCTCACCCTTAGCGGGGGGGTCCTACAATGAGCAGTTCTTC.